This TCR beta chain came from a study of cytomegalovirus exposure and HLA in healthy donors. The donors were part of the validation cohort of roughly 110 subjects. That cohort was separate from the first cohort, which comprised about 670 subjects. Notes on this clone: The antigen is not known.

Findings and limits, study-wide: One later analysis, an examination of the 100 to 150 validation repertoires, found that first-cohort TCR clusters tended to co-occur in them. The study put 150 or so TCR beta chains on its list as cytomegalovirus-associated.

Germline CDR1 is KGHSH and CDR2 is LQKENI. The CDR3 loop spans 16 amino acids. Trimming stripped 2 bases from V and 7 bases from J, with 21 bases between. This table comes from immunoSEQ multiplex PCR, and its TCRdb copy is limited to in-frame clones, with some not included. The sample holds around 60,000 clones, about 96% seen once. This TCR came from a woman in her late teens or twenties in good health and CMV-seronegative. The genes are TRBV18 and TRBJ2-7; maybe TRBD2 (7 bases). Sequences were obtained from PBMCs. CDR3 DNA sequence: TGTGCCAGCTCACCAGAGGGGGGGATACTTACAGGGGAGCAGTACTTC. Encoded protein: CASSPEGGILTGEQYF.